These 4 T cell receptor beta chains came from one sample sequenced in a study of T cells in Graves' hyperthyroidism and ophthalmopathy. Researchers amplified the TCR beta CDR3 regions from RNA transcripts. First-round RT-PCR targeting the TCR CDR3 was performed with the HTBI primer set. MiXCR, run by TCRdb on the multiplex PCR reads, gives a single entry per CDR3 protein. The top ten hold around a third of the sample, which has fewer than 450,000 distinct CDR3 sequences, roughly 15% seen once. The sequenced material came from blood. The receptor set was obtained from a woman in her twenties or thirties with Graves' hyperthyroidism that later progressed to Graves' ophthalmopathy.

The chain joins TRBV10-3 to TRBJ1-3; TRBD1 might be the D (5 bases). Trimming left V 4 bases short and J 0 bases short, with 19 bases between. The CDR3 is 18 amino acids. Germline V gives CDR1 ENHRY, CDR2 SYGVKD. The DNA of the CDR3 is TGTGCCATCAGTGTGGAAGGACACGGCTTCCTCTCTGGAAACACCATATATTTT. Translated, it gives CAISVEGHGFLSGNTIYF.

The table lists this clonotype with many counts. The chain joins TRBV29-1 to TRBJ2-7, with D perhaps matching TRBD1 (6 bases). Germline V gives CDR1 SQVTM, CDR2 ANQGSEA. CDR3 length: 13 residues. Trimming took 4 bases from V and 2 from J, leaving 12 bases between them. The CDR3 sequence is CSVVLQGTYEQYF. The CDR3 DNA is TGCAGCGTTGTTCTACAGGGTACCTACGAGCAGTACTTC.

Many counts were recorded for this clonotype. The rearrangement links TRBV28 to TRBJ2-5; 10 bases align to TRBD1. J gave up 4 bases and V 4 bases, and 18 bases lay outside the gene matches. Germline V gene data show CDR1 as MDHEN and CDR2 as SYDVKM. CDR3 size: 19 residues. CDR3 sequence: CASSSNSLKDRGTGETQYF. Written as DNA, the CDR3 is TGTGCCAGCAGTTCCAACTCTTTAAAGGACAGGGGGACCGGAGAGACCCAGTACTTC.

This clonotype was observed at least ten times. V usage is TRBV29-1 and J usage is TRBJ2-1; 12 bases line up with TRBD2. Germline-derived CDR1 and CDR2 are SQVTM and ANQGSEA. V dropped 6 bases and J dropped 4; count of bases not matched to a gene: 4. The CDR3 covers 14 residues. The CDR3 region is CSVGLAGTYNEQFF. In DNA, the CDR3 is TGCAGCGTAGGACTAGCGGGGACATACAATGAGCAGTTCTTC.